This T cell receptor (beta chain) emerged from a study of neurological immune-mediated disorders. In TCRdb, the 5' RACE reads were re-called with MiXCR into one record per CDR3 protein. The repertoire consists of tens of thousands of distinct CDR3 sequences, with approximately 4.5% occurring once and the leading ten covering 23%. In this sample, this clonotype turned up many times. The receptor's source is a man between 18 and 35 years old in good health. Sequencing input: PBMCs.

The CDR3 loop reads CASSLRGGSGANVLTF. CDR3 DNA sequence: TGTGCCAGCAGCTTACGCGGGGGCTCTGGGGCCAACGTCCTGACTTTC. This sequence joins TRBV7-2 and TRBJ2-6; the match to TRBD2 covers 7 bases. Germline V gene data show CDR1 as SGHTA and CDR2 as FQGNSA. The CDR3 contains 16 residues. The V segment lost 2 bases and the J segment 0 bases; nucleotides outside the gene matches: 1.